This is a list of T cell receptor beta chains from one sample in a study of CD8 T cell repertoires and HIV-1 epitope variants. No antigen is known for these receptors. TCRdb's copy holds only in-frame clones and misses some; the assay was immunoSEQ multiplex PCR. The sample yields thousands of clones, under 75% seen once. Specimen: cultured CD8+ T cells derived from PBMCs. The receptor set was obtained from a male donor with HIV. Both conserved end residues are part of each CDR3. The D gene is left open where the match is weak. Clone size is given for some rows only: seen once, a few or many times, or a class if the clone is expanded.

J | size | length | V | D | CDR3
TRBJ2-1 | NA | 15 | TRBV6-1 | TRBD2 | CASSAASGSYNEQFF
TRBJ2-7 | NA | 15 | TRBV2 | TRBD2 | CASIGFESSGNEQYF
TRBJ2-2 | NA | 16 | TRBV6-5 | NA | CASSYSMGSNTGELFF
TRBJ1-2 | NA | 16 | TRBV13 | TRBD1 | CASSFGGTGASYGYTF
TRBJ1-1 | NA | 13 | TRBV7-2 | NA | CASSLFRGTEAFF
TRBJ2-3 | NA | 16 | TRBV7-2 | TRBD1 | CASSLVAGGATDTQYF
TRBJ2-7 | NA | 14 | TRBV7-9 | NA | CASSPRGATYEQYF
TRBJ2-7 | NA | 16 | TRBV9 | TRBD2 | CASSGTSGGATDEQYF
TRBJ1-6 | few | 14 | TRBV4-3 | NA | CASSQDDGVEPLHF
TRBJ2-5 | large | 14 | TRBV5-6 | NA | CASSFLTPQETQYF
TRBJ2-7 | large | 16 | TRBV27 | NA | CASSLTSGTFAYEQYF
TRBJ2-1 | NA | 16 | TRBV19 | NA | CASSISGGSVGNEQFF
TRBJ2-2 | NA | 16 | TRBV19 | NA | CASWGQGIRYDGELFF
TRBJ2-3 | NA | 15 | TRBV9 | NA | CASSVAGSVTDTQYF
TRBJ2-3 | NA | 13 | TRBV7-8 | NA | CASSLELPDTQYF
TRBJ1-3 | NA | 14 | TRBV9 | NA | CASSGTGSGNTIYF
TRBJ2-5 | NA | 13 | TRBV6-5 | NA | CASSDTVQETQYF
TRBJ2-7 | NA | 13 | TRBV29-1 | TRBD1 | CSVTGDSSYEQYF
TRBJ1-2 | medium-sized | 14 | TRBV2 | TRBD1 | CASSDRDRGLGYTF
TRBJ2-7 | NA | 14 | TRBV5-6 | NA | CASSLGAGGAEQYF
TRBJ1-5 | few | 13 | TRBV4-3 | NA | CASSQEVNQPQHF
TRBJ2-7 | few | 12 | TRBV14 | NA | CASSLRGGEQYF
TRBJ1-2 | NA | 14 | TRBV27 | NA | CASSGAGQSYGYTF
TRBJ1-4 | NA | 16 | TRBV28 | TRBD1 | CASSLDREDVTEKLFF